This T cell receptor beta chain was profiled in a study of shared clonotypes between healthy human individuals. Concerning this clone: What it binds is unknown.

Replicate PCRs from sorted subsets contained 200 ng DNA, which is 29,000 or so T cell genomes. Clones were read by immunoSEQ multiplex PCR, and TCRdb kept only the in-frame ones, dropping some. The repertoire holds approximately 500,000 clones, with 90% to 96% as singletons. The CDR3 spans 14 residues. The V gene lost 4 bases and the J gene lost 2 bases, with 10 bases spanning the gap. Germline V CDR1 and CDR2: SGDLS, YYNGEE. General study points: In contrast to clonotypes shared by all four donors, non-shared clonotypes had lower generation probabilities.

Splitting of CD4+ cells produced CD45RA+ naive and CD45RA-negative memory subsets. The clonotype originates from a woman in her 30s in good health. The V gene is TRBV9, the J gene TRBJ1-3; D is unclear. The source material was naive CD4+ T cells sorted from blood. As to subset: CD45RA+ positively selected. CDR3 sequence (DNA): TGTGCCAGCAGCCCGCTTGGGCCTGGAAACACCATATATTTT. Protein sequence: CASSPLGPGNTIYF.